This TCR beta chain was identified during a study of monozygotic twins with cystic fibrosis. Study background: Library input was around 2.8 micrograms of fragmented DNA, with approximately 16 PCR cycles.

This CDR3 comprises 13 residues. The trim removed 2 bases at V and 5 bases at J, leaving 3 bases unmatched. The V gene's germline CDR1 is MGHDK and CDR2 SYGVNS. Study-wide findings and caveats: Nucleotide-identical clonotype sharing was significantly higher within monozygotic CF twin pairs than between unrelated CF individuals. In this small cohort, shared CDR3 numbers showed no association with age, concordance or disease severity.

The repertoire was sequenced with immunoSEQ multiplex PCR; TCRdb's copy has only in-frame clones and lacks some. The sample has roughly 15,000 clones, 85% to 95% seen once; the top ten hold less than 9.5%. In regard to this clone: Its matching antigen is unknown.

The chain recombines TRBV25-1 with TRBJ2-7; 7 bases are shared with TRBD1. The sequence was obtained from a girl aged 2-10 years with cystic fibrosis. The sample was blood. CDR3 nucleotides: TGTGCCAGCAGTGAAACAGGGGCCGACGAGCAGTACTTC. Translated, it gives CASSETGADEQYF.